A single sample is the source of the 8 T cell receptor beta chains below, sequenced in a study of CD8 T cells in ankylosing spondylitis. TCRdb redid the calling of the 5' RACE reads with MiXCR, one entry per CDR3 protein. The profile shows 25,000 to 35,000 distinct CDR3 sequences, 14% of them singletons. The material sequenced was blood. Every receptor here comes from a male donor with ankylosing spondylitis or in good health (not recorded which).

V usage is TRBV5-4 and J usage is TRBJ2-3; TRBD2 aligns across 11 bases. The V segment lost 4 bases and the J segment 1 base; nucleotides outside the gene matches: 11. There are 18 residues in the CDR3. Per germline, CDR1 SGHNT and CDR2 YYREEE (reference sequence). CDR3 in DNA: TGTGCCAGCAGCACTAGCGGGAGAACATCTAAGGGCACAGATACGCAGTATTTT. It codes for CASSTSGRTSKGTDTQYF.

This rearrangement joins TRBV12-3 or TRBV12-4 to TRBJ2-2, with D hard to call. Trimming removed 3 bases at V and 1 base at J, with 6 bases between. There are 14 residues in the CDR3. CDR3 region: CASSFQMNTGELFF. The CDR3 region has the DNA TGTGCCAGCAGTTTCCAGATGAACACCGGGGAGCTGTTTTTT.

The table lists this clonotype with a few counts. J is TRBJ1-1 and V is TRBV20-1; D remains unclear. Germline-derived CDR1 and CDR2 are DFQATT and SNEGSKA (reference sequence). This CDR3 region has 13 residues. The V gene lost 3 bases and the J gene lost 2 bases, with 10 bases spanning the gap. Here the CDR3 DNA reads TGCAGTGCTAGGGATCGGTTCAACACTGAAGCTTTCTTT. Protein sequence: CSARDRFNTEAFF.

The rearrangement joins TRBV20-1 to TRBJ1-4; D may be TRBD1 (6 bases). V shed 3 bases and J shed 7 bases, with 18 bases lying between them. From germline, CDR1 is DFQATT and CDR2 SNEGSKA (reference sequence). This CDR3 is built from 15 residues. The CDR3 spells CSASGGRGHGEKLFF. In DNA form, the CDR3 reads TGCAGTGCTAGTGGGGGGCGGGGGCACGGTGAAAAACTGTTTTTT.

This clonotype showed up just a few times. The chain links TRBV12-3 or TRBV12-4 to TRBJ2-1; D not certain. With 8 bases removed from V and 4 bases from J, the gap between germline ends came to 3 bases. The CDR3 has 10 residues. CDR3 bases: TGTGCCAGCGGATACAATGAGCAGTTCTTC. Translating it yields CASGYNEQFF.

A few counts support this clonotype. The chain employs TRBV4-2 and TRBJ2-2; weak D call: TRBD2 (6 bases). The V gene lost 9 bases and the J gene lost 1 base, with 9 bases spanning the gap. CDR1 is LGHNA, CDR2 YNFKEQ, per germline. CDR3 length equals 13 residues. The CDR3 reads CASRRENTGELFF. CDR3 in DNA: TGTGCCAGTCGGCGGGAGAACACCGGGGAGCTGTTTTTT.

This chain uses TRBV12-3 or TRBV12-4 with TRBJ2-4, with unresolved D. Trimming removed 3 bases from V and 0 bases from J, with 12 bases in between. The CDR3 runs 16 residues. The CDR3 DNA sequence: TGTGCCAGCAGTTTTGGGTGGGGATCAGCCAAAAACATTCAGTACTTC. Its translation: CASSFGWGSAKNIQYF.

V is TRBV10-2 and J is TRBJ2-3; 13 bases agree with TRBD2. CDR3 length: 18 residues. With V trimmed by 6 bases and J by 2 bases, 11 bases remained unmatched. Germline CDR1 WSHSY, CDR2 SAAADI. This CDR3 reads CASRWTSGSPDPTDTQYF. The CDR3 DNA is TGCGCCAGCAGGTGGACTAGCGGGAGCCCCGACCCCACAGATACGCAGTATTTT.